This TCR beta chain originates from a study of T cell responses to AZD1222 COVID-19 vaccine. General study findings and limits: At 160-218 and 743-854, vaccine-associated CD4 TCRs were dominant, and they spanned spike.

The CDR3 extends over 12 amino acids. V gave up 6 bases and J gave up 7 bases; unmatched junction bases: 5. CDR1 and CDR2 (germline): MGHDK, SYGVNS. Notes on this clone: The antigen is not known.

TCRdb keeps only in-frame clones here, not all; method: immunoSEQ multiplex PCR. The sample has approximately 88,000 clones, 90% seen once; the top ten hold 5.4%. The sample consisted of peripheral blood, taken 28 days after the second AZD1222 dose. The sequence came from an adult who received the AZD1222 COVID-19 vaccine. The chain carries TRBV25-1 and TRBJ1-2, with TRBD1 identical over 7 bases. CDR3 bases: TGTGCCAGCAGCTACAGGGGAGGTGGCTACACCTTC. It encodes CASSYRGGGYTF.